Sequencing of this TCR beta chain was carried out in a study of cytomegalovirus exposure and HLA in healthy donors. The PCR had 60 Vbeta and 13 Jbeta primers. Using immunoSEQ multiplex PCR, the repertoire was profiled, and TCRdb retains in-frame clones only, with some absent. This table has 150,000 to 200,000 clones, almost 85% appearing once. From germline, CDR1 is ENHRY and CDR2 SYGVKD. The CDR3 contains 16 residues. J lost 1 base, V lost 4 bases, and 9 bases had no gene match. The clonotype comes from a boy younger than 18 in good health and CMV-seronegative. V and J are TRBV10-3 and TRBJ1-1; TRBD1 matches 7 bases. The sequenced sample consisted of PBMCs. The CDR3 DNA is TGTGCCATCAGTGGGGGGACAGAGAACAGGAACACTGAAGCTTTCTTT. It translates to CAISGGTENRNTEAFF.